This T cell receptor (beta chain) originates from a study of blood T cell repertoires in COVID-19. Overall study context: Sites in the United States, Italy and Spain provided acute and convalescent COVID-19 samples. T cells, B-cell-depleted T cells, or PBMCs supplied cDNA or gDNA.

Here immunoSEQ multiplex PCR was the method, and the copy in TCRdb shows in-frame clones only, minus some. This table holds about 210,000 clones, 65% to 90% found once. Enrollees, about 18 to 89 years old, lived in fewer than 25 US areas. Trimming cost V 10 bases and J 2 bases, with 15 bases left between them. The CDR3 contains 13 residues. The chain uses TRBV12-3 or TRBV12-4 and TRBJ2-7; D gene uncertain. The sequenced material came from PBMCs or T cells enriched from blood (not recorded which). The source is a woman aged 40 to 49 with acute COVID-19. The CDR3 bases are TGTGCCACCCCGACGGAAACTACCTACGAGCAGTACTTC. Amino acid sequence: CATPTETTYEQYF.